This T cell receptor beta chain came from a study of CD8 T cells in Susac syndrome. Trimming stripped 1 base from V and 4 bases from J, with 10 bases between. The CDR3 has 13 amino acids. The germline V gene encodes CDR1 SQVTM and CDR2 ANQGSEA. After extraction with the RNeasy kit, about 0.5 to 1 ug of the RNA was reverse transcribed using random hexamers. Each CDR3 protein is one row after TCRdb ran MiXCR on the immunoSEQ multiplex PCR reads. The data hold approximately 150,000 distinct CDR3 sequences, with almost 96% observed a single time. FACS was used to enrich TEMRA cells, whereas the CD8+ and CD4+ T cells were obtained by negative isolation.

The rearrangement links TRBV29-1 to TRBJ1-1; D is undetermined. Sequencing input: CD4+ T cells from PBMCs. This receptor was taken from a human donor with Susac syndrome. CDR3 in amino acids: CSVEGSVSTEAFF. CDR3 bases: TGCAGCGTTGAAGGGAGTGTGAGCACTGAAGCTTTCTTT.